The 24 T cell receptor beta chains reported below all come from one sample, sequenced in a study of response to subunit inactivated influenza vaccine. A single record per CDR3 protein comes from TCRdb applying MiXCR to the RT-PCR reads. The table has hundreds of thousands of distinct CDR3 sequences, roughly 15% seen once. The specimen comprised PBMCs from blood, sampled around two weeks before vaccination. The receptors here all came from a man in his fifties who received an inactivated influenza vaccine.

The chain has TRBV29-1 and TRBJ2-7; possibly TRBD1 for D (7 bases). The V end lost 7 bases, the J end lost 7 bases, and 17 bases lay between the germline ends. The CDR3 is 12 residues long. Germline values: CDR1 SQVTM, CDR2 ANQGSEA. In DNA form, the CDR3 reads TGCAGCGCCGCTAGGACAGGAGGGGAGCAGTACTTC. It translates to CSAARTGGEQYF.

The genes are TRBV6-5 and TRBJ2-1; weak D call: TRBD2 (6 bases). CDR1 and CDR2 from the germline V gene are MNHEY and SVGAGI. Trimming pared 2 bases from V and 6 bases from J, leaving 14 bases between. The CDR3 has 15 amino acids. CDR3 sequence reads: CASSYTSGGFNEQFF. CDR3 nucleotides: TGTGCCAGCAGTTACACCTCAGGAGGGTTCAATGAGCAGTTCTTC.

This chain links TRBV2 with TRBJ2-1; 12 positions agree with TRBD1. The CDR3 covers 15 residues. Germline V gene data show CDR1 as SNHLY and CDR2 as FYNNEI. Trimming took 6 bases from V and 8 from J; bases not matched to a gene: 8. CDR3 coding DNA: TGTGCCAGCAGCACGGGACAGGGGGCCTTTGATGAGCAGTTCTTC. Translation gives CASSTGQGAFDEQFF.

The table lists this clonotype with a few counts. This chain joins TRBV4-3 and TRBJ2-7; 8 bases fit TRBD2. Germline V gene sequence: CDR1 LGHNA, CDR2 YSLEER. There are 16 residues in the CDR3. The ends lost 4 bases at V and 0 bases at J; junction bases unmatched: 8. The CDR3 bases are TGCGCCAGCAGCCCAGAAAATAGCGGGACCTCCTACGAGCAGTACTTC. It specifies CASSPENSGTSYEQYF.

This clonotype was seen only a few times. The rearrangement uses TRBV5-1 and TRBJ2-1; 10 nucleotides agree with TRBD2. The CDR3 has 16 amino acids. With V trimmed by 0 bases and J by 1 base, 1 base remained unmatched. Germline CDR1 and CDR2: SGHRS and YFSETQ. The CDR3: CASSLALAGSYNEQFF. The CDR3 DNA follows: TGCGCCAGCAGCTTGGCACTAGCGGGATCCTACAATGAGCAGTTCTTC.

This sequence joins TRBV15 and TRBJ1-1; TRBD1 matches 7 bases. V dropped 1 base and J dropped 5; count of bases not matched to a gene: 4. This CDR3 is 14 amino acids long. CDR1 and CDR2 from the germline V gene are LNHNV and YYDKDF (reference sequence). The CDR3 bases are TGTGCCACCAGCAGAGCCACAGGGGTTACTGAAGCTTTCTTT. Amino acids: CATSRATGVTEAFF.

This clonotype has a count of ten or more. The J gene is TRBJ2-5, the V gene TRBV5-1; the D gene could be TRBD1 or TRBD2 (5 bases each). CDR3 size: 14 residues. Per the germline V gene, CDR1 is SGHRS and CDR2 is YFSETQ. The V gene lost 3 bases and the J gene lost 7 bases, with 16 bases spanning the gap. The CDR3 bases are TGCGCCAGCAGCTCCGGGACCACCTCGGGGACCCAGTACTTC. As protein: CASSSGTTSGTQYF.

This clonotype has only one observation. This chain links TRBV4-2 with TRBJ2-7, with D unclear. Trimming took off 1 base at V and 5 bases at J, with 9 bases between the two ends. CDR1 and CDR2 from the germline V gene are LGHNA and YNFKEQ. The CDR3 runs to 13 residues. As DNA, the CDR3 is TGTGCCAGCAGCCAAGGATCTGGGGACGAGCAGTACTTC. It translates to CASSQGSGDEQYF.

V gene TRBV28 combines with J gene TRBJ2-2; D remains unclear. This CDR3 is 13 amino acids long. Trimming removed 4 bases from V and 4 bases from J, with 7 bases in between. Germline V gene data show CDR1 as MDHEN and CDR2 as SYDVKM. CDR3 region: CASSSTATGELFF. CDR3 coding DNA: TGTGCCAGCAGTTCAACAGCCACCGGGGAGCTGTTTTTT. Complete variable domain (other parts from reference TRBV28 and TRBJ2-2): DVKVTQSSRYLVKRTGEKVFLECVQDMDHENMFWYRQDPGLGLRLIYFSYDVKMKEKGDIPEGYSVSREKKERFSLILESASTNQTSMYLCASSSTATGELFFGEGSRLTVL.

This clonotype was counted between two and nine times. V usage is TRBV11-3 and J usage is TRBJ2-3; D is unresolved. The germline V gene encodes CDR1 SGHNT and CDR2 YENEEA. The CDR3 has 15 residues. Trimming shortened V by 1 base and J by 3 bases, and 11 bases separated the two germline ends. The CDR3 loop reads CASSLAGQITDTQYF. The CDR3 DNA sequence: TGTGCCAGCAGCTTAGCCGGGCAGATTACAGATACGCAGTATTTT.

This clonotype was seen only a few times. The chain recombines TRBV7-2 with TRBJ1-1; the D is unclear. The V end lost 5 bases, the J end lost 4 bases, and 8 bases lay between the germline ends. The CDR3 has 12 amino acids. Germline V gene lookup returns CDR1 SGHTA and CDR2 FQGNSA. DNA for the CDR3: TGTGCCAGCAGCCAACGGGCCACTGAAGCTTTCTTT. Amino acids: CASSQRATEAFF.

The chain is built from TRBV3-1 and TRBJ2-1, with D tentatively TRBD2 (6 bases). The CDR3 loop spans 17 amino acids. Looked up from germline, CDR1 is LGHDT and CDR2 is YNNKEL (reference sequence). V was clipped by 2 bases and J by 0 bases, with 14 bases between them. The CDR3 DNA reads as TGTGCCAGCAGCCAATTTGGGTTCGGGAGCTCCTACAATGAGCAGTTCTTC. Its protein product is CASSQFGFGSSYNEQFF.

The chain uses TRBV2 and TRBJ1-1, with D unclear. The CDR3 loop spans 13 amino acids. The V gene lost 7 bases and the J gene lost 4 bases, with 13 bases spanning the gap. Germline assignment: CDR1 SNHLY and CDR2 FYNNEI. CDR3 region: CASMRNLGTEAFF. DNA of the CDR3: TGTGCCAGCATGCGAAATTTGGGCACTGAAGCTTTCTTT.

The chain links TRBV3-1 to TRBJ2-2, with TRBD1 matching over 9 bases. Germline CDR1 LGHDT, CDR2 YNNKEL (reference sequence). V shed 4 bases, J shed 7 bases, and the junction held 13 bases outside the gene matches. The CDR3 is made up of 17 amino acids. The CDR3 region has the DNA TGTGCCAGCAGCCCGTACCGTAGGACAGGGGCCGACGGGGAGCTGTTTTTT. Encoded protein: CASSPYRRTGADGELFF.

The DNA of the CDR3 is TGTGCCAGCCAAAGGGCCATCCAAGAGACCCAGTACTTC. Protein product: CASQRAIQETQYF. The chain uses TRBV27 and TRBJ2-5, with D unclear. Germline V gene data show CDR1 as MNHEY and CDR2 as SMNVEV (reference sequence). V lost 8 bases to trimming and J lost 1 base, with 11 bases between them. This CDR3 has 13 amino acids.

This clonotype was seen only a few times. The rearrangement links TRBV12-3 or TRBV12-4 to TRBJ2-3; no firm D call. This CDR3 is built from 14 residues. V gave up 6 bases and J gave up 5 bases, with 15 bases separating them. Written as DNA, the CDR3 is TGTGCCAGCAGCCTAGAGAGTAAGAGAGATACGCAGTATTTT. It encodes CASSLESKRDTQYF.

Worth noting for this clonotype: The junction departs from the called germline gene at one end, perhaps through a read error. This rearrangement joins TRBV7-7 to TRBJ2-3; TRBD1 might be the D (6 bases). Germline values: CDR1 SSHAT, CDR2 FNYEAQ (reference sequence). The CDR3 is made up of 14 amino acids. CDR3 in amino acids: CASSLTGRGDTQYF. The CDR3 coding sequence is TGTGCTAGCAGCTTGACAGGTCGGGGAGATACGCAGTATTTT.

DNA for the CDR3: TGCGCCAGCAGCTTGGCCTTGGACGGGGAGCAGTTCTTC. Its translation: CASSLALDGEQFF. V is TRBV5-1 and J is TRBJ2-1; D not resolved. V was shortened by 0 bases and J by 10 bases, with 11 bases between the two germline ends. The CDR3 is made up of 13 amino acids. From germline, CDR1 is SGHRS and CDR2 YFSETQ.

The chain links TRBV6-1 to TRBJ2-7; D may match TRBD1 or TRBD2 (5 bases each). V was clipped by 0 bases and J by 2 bases, with 11 bases between them. Germline assignment: CDR1 MNHNS and CDR2 SASEGT. CDR3 size: 15 residues. CDR3 protein: CASSEAPGRTYEQYF. The CDR3 DNA reads TGTGCCAGCAGTGAAGCTCCGGGACGGACCTACGAGCAGTACTTC.

Only a few counts were recorded for this clonotype. The chain links TRBV6-1 to TRBJ2-2; 8 nucleotides agree with TRBD2. The CDR3 totals 17 residues. The V segment lost 3 bases and the J segment 5 bases; nucleotides outside the gene matches: 11. Germline V gene lookup returns CDR1 MNHNS and CDR2 SASEGT. The CDR3 DNA reads TGTGCCAGCAGTGATGCGATAGAGACTAGCGTAACCGGGGAGCTGTTTTTT. Its translation: CASSDAIETSVTGELFF.

The chain combines TRBV5-6 with TRBJ2-7; 11 bases align to TRBD2. Trimming took 4 bases from V and 6 from J; bases not matched to a gene: 9. This CDR3 is built from 15 residues. Germline V lookup: CDR1 SGHDT, CDR2 YYEEEE. In nucleotides, the CDR3 is TGTGCCAGCAGCCGCCGACTAGCGGGATCAAGCGAGCAGTACTTC. Translating it yields CASSRRLAGSSEQYF.

The gene calls are TRBV20-1 and TRBJ1-2, with D unclear. The CDR3 has 13 amino acids. V shed 0 bases and J shed 2 bases, with 7 bases lying between them. CDR1 and CDR2 from the germline V gene are DFQATT and SNEGSKA (reference sequence). The CDR3 nucleotides are TGCAGTGCTAGAGATCGTGAAAACTATGGCTACACCTTC. Translation: CSARDRENYGYTF.

This clonotype was detected a few times. The rearrangement links TRBV29-1 to TRBJ2-3, with a tentative D call TRBD2 (5 bases). The CDR3 consists of 13 residues. CDR1 and CDR2 (germline): SQVTM, ANQGSEA. The V end lost 4 bases, the J end lost 0 bases, and 8 bases lay between the germline ends. This CDR3 reads CSVVSGSTDTQYF. DNA for the CDR3: TGCAGCGTTGTGAGCGGAAGCACAGATACGCAGTATTTT.

The table lists this clonotype with a few counts. This chain uses TRBV4-2 with TRBJ1-5; 7 bases are shared with TRBD1. The ends lost 3 bases at V and 6 bases at J; junction bases unmatched: 11. Germline CDR1 reads LGHNA; CDR2 reads YNFKEQ. This CDR3 spans 16 amino acids. The CDR3 is CASSQGGTAQSQPQHF. DNA for the CDR3: TGTGCCAGCAGCCAGGGGGGGACAGCTCAGTCTCAGCCCCAGCATTTT.